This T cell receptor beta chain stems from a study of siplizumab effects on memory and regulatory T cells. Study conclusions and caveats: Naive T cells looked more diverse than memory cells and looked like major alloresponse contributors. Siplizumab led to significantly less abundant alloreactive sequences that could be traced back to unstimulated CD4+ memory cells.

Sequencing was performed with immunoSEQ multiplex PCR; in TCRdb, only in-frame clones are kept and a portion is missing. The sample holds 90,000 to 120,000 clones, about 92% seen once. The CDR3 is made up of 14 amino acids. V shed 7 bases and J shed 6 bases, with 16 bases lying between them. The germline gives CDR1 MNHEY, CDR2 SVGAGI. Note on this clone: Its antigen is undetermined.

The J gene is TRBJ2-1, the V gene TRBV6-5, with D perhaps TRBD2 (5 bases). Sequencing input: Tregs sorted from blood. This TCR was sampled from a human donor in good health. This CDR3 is CASTKPGGINEQFF. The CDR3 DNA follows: TGTGCCAGCACCAAACCTGGAGGTATCAATGAGCAGTTCTTC.